These 14 T cell receptor beta chains share one sample of origin, sequenced in a study of brain T cells in children with intractable seizures. The data were produced by immunoSEQ multiplex PCR, yet TCRdb's version contains in-frame clones alone and is incomplete. Of about 22,000 clones listed, approximately 94% are singletons. The sequencing here drew on peripheral blood, taken at surgery. All receptors come from a boy younger than 18 with focal cortical dysplasia and intractable seizures.

The chain links TRBV21-1 to TRBJ2-5; TRBD1 is the table's D call and was not checked against the DNA. TRBV21-1 is listed as a pseudogene. The CDR3 extends over 11 amino acids. Here the CDR3 reads CASPSQETQYF. Written as DNA, the CDR3 is TGTGCCAGCCCCTCCCAGGAGACCCAGTACTTC.

The chain links TRBV30 to TRBJ1-6; D is perhaps TRBD1 (5 bases). Trimming took off 3 bases at V and 2 bases at J, with 8 bases between the two ends. The CDR3 is made up of 14 amino acids. Looked up from germline, CDR1 is GTSNPN and CDR2 is SVGIG (reference sequence). The DNA for the CDR3 is TGTGCCTGGAGCCCAGGGACCTATAATTCACCCCTCCACTTT. This sequence encodes CAWSPGTYNSPLHF.

The chain has TRBV27 and TRBJ2-3; tentative D call: TRBD2 (5 bases). CDR3 size: 17 residues. Germline CDR1 and CDR2: MNHEY and SMNVEV (reference sequence). V was trimmed by 3 bases and J by 1 base, leaving 17 bases between them. The CDR3 nucleotides are TGTGCCAGCAGTTTCCTACCGTCGGGTAGCGGCACAGATACGCAGTATTTT. It is translated as CASSFLPSGSGTDTQYF.

This clone showed up just a few times. This chain connects TRBV6-6 to TRBJ1-5; D is unresolved. The V end was cut by 2 bases, the J end by 0 bases, with 8 bases between. Germline V gives CDR1 MNHNY, CDR2 SVGAGI (reference sequence). The CDR3 is 15 amino acids. CDR3 residues: CASSYGPNSNQPQHF. The DNA of the CDR3 is TGTGCCAGCAGTTACGGGCCGAATAGCAATCAGCCCCAGCATTTT.

The chain employs TRBV3-1 (or the pseudogene TRBV3-2) and TRBJ1-2, with D perhaps TRBD1 (5 bases). This CDR3 spans 16 amino acids. The V end was cut by 0 bases, the J end by 4 bases, with 15 bases between. Germline CDR1 is LGHDT and CDR2 is YNNKEL (reference sequence). Here the CDR3 reads CASSQEYGALGYGYTF. The CDR3 region has the DNA TGTGCCAGCAGCCAAGAATACGGGGCCCTAGGCTATGGCTACACCTTC.

This sequence joins TRBV5-4 and TRBJ2-7, with D possibly being TRBD1 or TRBD2 (5 bases each). CDR1 SGHNT and CDR2 YYREEE come from the germline V gene (reference sequence). Trimming removed 0 bases at V and 7 bases at J, with 14 bases between. This CDR3 region has 14 residues. The CDR3: CASSLAGAPGEQYF. As DNA, the CDR3 is TGTGCCAGCAGCTTGGCCGGGGCACCAGGGGAGCAGTACTTC.

The chain joins TRBV5-4 to TRBJ2-4; 9 bases are shared with TRBD2. V was clipped by 2 bases and J by 6 bases; unmatched bases: 6. The CDR3 runs to 15 residues. CDR1 and CDR2 from the germline V gene are SGHNT and YYREEE (reference sequence). CDR3 loop: CASSLGGGVGNIQYF. The CDR3 DNA is TGTGCCAGCAGCTTAGGCGGGGGGGTTGGAAACATTCAGTACTTC.

The CDR3 sequence is CASSESPAWEDDAFF. Here the CDR3 DNA reads TGCGCCAGCAGTGAGTCACCAGCGTGGGAGGATGACGCTTTCTTT. The chain recombines TRBV10-2 with TRBJ1-1, with D unresolved. CDR1 is WSHSY and CDR2 is SAAADI in the germline V gene. V was pared by 0 bases and J by 11 bases, with 19 bases between. This CDR3 is 15 amino acids long.

The rearrangement uses TRBV5-1 and TRBJ2-3, with D possibly being TRBD1 (6 bases). V was cut by 0 bases and J by 3 bases, with 14 bases left in between. Germline V lookup: CDR1 SGHRS, CDR2 YFSETQ. This CDR3 has 16 amino acids. The CDR3 bases are TGCGCCAGCAGCTTGGCCTTTGGGGACATAACAGATACGCAGTATTTT. Amino acids: CASSLAFGDITDTQYF.

V gene TRBV5-1 combines with J gene TRBJ2-7, with D possibly being TRBD1 (5 bases). This CDR3 has 13 residues. V gave up 2 bases and J gave up 7 bases, with 13 bases separating them. Looked up from germline, CDR1 is SGHRS and CDR2 is YFSETQ. CDR3 DNA: TGCGCCAGCAGCTTATCCGCGGACACGGAGCAGTACTTC. Its protein is CASSLSADTEQYF. Drawing the rest from reference TRBV5-1 and TRBJ2-7, the complete variable domain is KAGVTQTPRYLIKTRGQQVTLSCSPISGHRSVSWYQQTPGQGLQFLFEYFSETQRNKGNFPGRFSGRQFSNSRSEMNVSTLELGDSALYLCASSLSADTEQYFGPGTRLTVT.

This clone was seen a single time. The V and J genes are TRBV2 and TRBJ1-5; TRBD1 agrees at 8 bases. V dropped 3 bases and J dropped 5; count of bases not matched to a gene: 3. CDR1 and CDR2 from the germline V gene are SNHLY and FYNNEI. The CDR3 has 14 amino acids. The CDR3 nucleotides are TGTGCCAGCAGTGAGCACAGGGGGTATCAGCCCCAGCATTTT. As protein: CASSEHRGYQPQHF.

CDR3 DNA: TGTGCCAGCAGCTTAGGTTCTAGCCGCCGCACAGATACGCAGTATTTT. Translating gives CASSLGSSRRTDTQYF. The chain recombines TRBV7-2 with TRBJ2-3; D may be TRBD2 (5 bases). The CDR3 extends over 16 amino acids. V shed 1 base and J shed 1 base, with 12 bases lying between them. Germline assignment: CDR1 SGHTA and CDR2 FQGNSA.

The CDR3 reads CASSGGRQDQNEKLFF. Written as DNA, the CDR3 is TGTGCCAGCAGTGGCGGGAGACAGGACCAGAATGAAAAACTGTTTTTT. The chain links TRBV6-1 to TRBJ1-4; tentatively, D is TRBD1 (6 bases). There are 16 residues in the CDR3. The V and J ends lost 4 bases and 5 bases respectively, with 17 bases between them. Germline loops: CDR1 MNHNS, CDR2 SASEGT.

The V gene is TRBV25-1, the J gene TRBJ1-1; D uncertain. Per germline, CDR1 MGHDK and CDR2 SYGVNS. Trimming shortened V by 5 bases and J by 0 bases, and 7 bases separated the two germline ends. The CDR3 covers 13 residues. For the CDR3, the DNA is TGTGCCAGCAGTCTTGGAATGAACACTGAAGCTTTCTTT. Protein: CASSLGMNTEAFF.